This T cell receptor beta chain emerged from a study of T cells in Graves' hyperthyroidism and ophthalmopathy. Study information: Before treatment of any kind, peripheral blood was taken at initial diagnosis.

Findings and caveats of the study: In validation, the model predicted ophthalmopathy. These predictions came a median approximately 6.5 months before onset. Ophthalmopathy was distinguished from stable hyperthyroidism by 13 V-J signatures.

Points on this clonotype: No antigen is known for it.

Researchers took RNA transcripts and amplified the TCR beta CDR3 regions from them. An initial round of RT-PCR targeting the TCR CDR3 relied on the HTBI primer set. In TCRdb, the multiplex PCR reads were re-called with MiXCR into one record per CDR3 protein. The repertoire has roughly 300,000 distinct CDR3 sequences, about 15% of them found once; the top ten carry under 30%. The junction had 6 bases not matched to a gene; V was cut back by 5 bases and J by 4 bases. The V gene's germline CDR1 is MGHRA and CDR2 YSYEKL. The CDR3 length is 15 residues. The PBMCs studied were ones that came from 10 ml fresh peripheral blood.

The clonotype was recovered from a woman aged 25 to 39 with Graves' hyperthyroidism. The sample was blood. The chain has TRBV4-1 and TRBJ2-1; 9 bases match TRBD2. CDR3 in DNA: TGCGCCAGCAGCGCGGGAGGGCCGAAGTACAATGAGCAGTTCTTC. Translated, it gives CASSAGGPKYNEQFF.